This T cell receptor (beta chain) is from a study of blood T cell repertoires in COVID-19. Study-level information: T cells, B-cell-depleted T cells, or PBMCs supplied cDNA or gDNA.

Per the original data handling: Amplification of reference gene primers provided the estimated nucleated cell counts. Using immunoSEQ multiplex PCR, the repertoire was profiled, and TCRdb retains in-frame clones only, with some absent. V and J calls and clone size come straight from that table; D and trimming were deduced from the DNA. There are roughly 200,000 clones in the sample; about 91% occur only once, and around 4% lies in the top ten. The ends lost 4 bases at V and 0 bases at J; junction bases unmatched: 2. CDR1 and CDR2 from the germline V gene are SQVTM and ANQGSEA. The CDR3 runs 16 residues.

The chain couples TRBV29-1 to TRBJ2-1; TRBD2 agrees at 14 bases. Sequences were obtained from peripheral blood. This sequence originates from a woman aged 25 to 39 with acute or convalescent COVID-19. CDR3 amino acids: CSVVGLAGGSYNEQFF. The CDR3 region has the DNA TGCAGCGTTGTAGGACTAGCGGGAGGCTCCTACAATGAGCAGTTCTTC.